A single sample gave rise to the 20 T cell receptor beta chains below, sequenced in a study of T cell changes during pregnancy in multiple sclerosis. Data came from immunoSEQ multiplex PCR; TCRdb stores just in-frame clones and leaves some out. The repertoire has about 18,000 clones, roughly 85% of them found once; the top ten carry roughly 6%. Specimen: CD8+ T cells from peripheral blood mononuclear cells, collected in the third trimester of pregnancy. The receptors come from a female donor in good health, enrolled as a control in a pregnancy study.

V is TRBV2 and J is TRBJ1-5; D remains unclear. The length of the CDR3 is 13 residues. Germline lookup yields CDR1 SNHLY and CDR2 FYNNEI. The V and J ends lost 5 bases and 1 base respectively, with 6 bases between them. CDR3 in amino acids: CASSQESNQPQHF. Here the CDR3 DNA reads TGTGCCAGCAGTCAGGAAAGCAATCAGCCCCAGCATTTT. Filled out from reference TRBV2 and TRBJ1-5, the complete variable domain reads EPEVTQTPSHQVTQMGQEVILRCVPISNHLYFYWYRQILGQKVEFLVSFYNNEISEKSEIFDDQFSVERPDGSNFTLKIRSTKLEDSAMYFCASSQESNQPQHFGDGTRLSIL.

The genes are TRBV27 and TRBJ1-1; D unclear. CDR3 length: 13 residues. Between the trimmed V and J ends, which lost 8 bases and 1 base, there was a span of 11 bases. Per germline, CDR1 MNHEY and CDR2 SMNVEV (reference sequence). The CDR3 DNA is TGTGCCAGCGGCTCCAACCGGAACACTGAAGCTTTCTTT. This translates into CASGSNRNTEAFF.

This clone was picked up one time. The chain uses TRBV27 and TRBJ2-3; TRBD2 aligns across 9 bases. With 1 base clipped from V and 5 bases from J, the junction kept 4 bases outside the gene matches. The germline V gene has CDR1 MNHEY and CDR2 SMNVEV (reference sequence). The CDR3 consists of 15 residues. CDR3 sequence: CASSLLAGAEDTQYF. The CDR3 DNA sequence: TGTGCCAGCAGTTTATTAGCGGGGGCGGAAGATACGCAGTATTTT.

Only a few counts were recorded for this clone. The gene calls are TRBV29-1 and TRBJ2-7, with a weak D call TRBD1 (6 bases). With 0 bases removed from V and 1 base from J, the gap between germline ends came to 16 bases. CDR1 SQVTM and CDR2 ANQGSEA come from the germline V gene. This CDR3 has 16 amino acids. The CDR3 DNA sequence: TGCAGCGTTGAAGAAGGAGCAACAGGACAGTCCTACGAGCAGTACTTC. This gives the protein CSVEEGATGQSYEQYF.

The chain uses TRBV9 and TRBJ1-5; TRBD1 might be the D (6 bases). The V end was cut by 2 bases, the J end by 0 bases, with 9 bases between. Germline V gives CDR1 SGDLS, CDR2 YYNGEE. The CDR3 covers 15 residues. The CDR3 reads CASSVGQYSNQPQHF. CDR3 sequence (DNA): TGTGCCAGCAGCGTTGGACAGTATAGCAATCAGCCCCAGCATTTT.

The rearrangement uses TRBV2 and TRBJ1-4; 7 bases are a match to TRBD1. This CDR3 region has 15 residues. After removal of 7 bases from V and 3 bases from J, the junction contained 8 bases not matched to a gene. CDR1 is SNHLY and CDR2 is FYNNEI in the germline V gene. CDR3 region: CASTPRQGPNEKLFF. DNA of the CDR3: TGTGCCAGCACCCCGCGACAGGGTCCTAATGAAAAACTGTTTTTT.

The V and J genes are TRBV9 and TRBJ1-2; D unclear. This CDR3 has 13 residues. The germline V gene has CDR1 SGDLS and CDR2 YYNGEE. Trimming took 3 bases from V and 6 from J, leaving 12 bases between them. The DNA for the CDR3 is TGTGCCAGCAGCGCCCGCGGGGTCGATGGCTACACCTTC. This translates into CASSARGVDGYTF.

The chain carries TRBV30 and TRBJ1-1; 7 bases agree with TRBD1. The V gene end was trimmed by 0 bases and the J gene end by 6 bases; junction bases not matched to a gene: 10. Germline lookup yields CDR1 GTSNPN and CDR2 SVGIG (reference sequence). CDR3 size: 15 residues. The CDR3 DNA reads as TGTGCCTGGAGTGTAAGGGACAGATTCCTGGCTGAAGCTTTCTTT. This codes for CAWSVRDRFLAEAFF.

V gene TRBV5-1 combines with J gene TRBJ1-4; TRBD1 matches 7 bases. V lost 3 bases, J lost 8 bases, and 10 bases stayed unmatched. This CDR3 is 15 amino acids long. From germline, CDR1 is SGHRS and CDR2 YFSETQ. As DNA, the CDR3 is TGCGCCAGCAGCTCAGACAGGGACCCCCGAGAAAAACTGTTTTTT. Translation gives CASSSDRDPREKLFF.

The rearrangement links TRBV29-1 to TRBJ2-1; D not certain. Looked up from germline, CDR1 is SQVTM and CDR2 is ANQGSEA. V lost 0 bases, J lost 0 bases, and 3 bases lay in between. The length of the CDR3 is 13 residues. CDR3 region: CSVEESSYNEQFF. The DNA for the CDR3 is TGCAGCGTTGAAGAGAGCTCCTACAATGAGCAGTTCTTC.

The DNA of the CDR3 is TGTGCCAGCACTCGGGGGGGGACCACCGGGGAGCTGTTTTTT. It codes for CASTRGGTTGELFF. The rearrangement uses TRBV2 and TRBJ2-2, with 8 bases fitting TRBD2. Looked up from germline, CDR1 is SNHLY and CDR2 is FYNNEI. V dropped 7 bases and J dropped 4; count of bases not matched to a gene: 5. This CDR3 has 14 amino acids.

This clone was counted once. The chain joins TRBV6-6 to TRBJ2-7; tentative D call: TRBD1 (5 bases). Germline CDR1 MNHNY, CDR2 SVGAGI (reference sequence). The CDR3 totals 13 residues. V shed 2 bases and J shed 4 bases, with 9 bases lying between them. For the CDR3, the DNA is TGTGCCAGCAGTTACACACAGGAGTACGAGCAGTACTTC. Protein product: CASSYTQEYEQYF.

This clone showed up just once. The chain couples TRBV7-9 to TRBJ2-7; TRBD1 aligns across 10 bases. This CDR3 is built from 15 residues. V gave up 5 bases and J gave up 2 bases; unmatched junction bases: 6. CDR1 is SEHNR and CDR2 is FQNEAQ in the germline V gene (reference sequence). CDR3 region: CASSPGTGATYEQYF. CDR3 DNA: TGTGCCAGCAGCCCCGGGACAGGGGCAACCTACGAGCAGTACTTC.

The rearrangement joins TRBV28 to TRBJ2-2; D unclear. This CDR3 is 14 amino acids long. V gave up 7 bases and J gave up 0 bases, with 9 bases separating them. CDR1 is MDHEN, CDR2 SYDVKM, per germline. In nucleotides, the CDR3 is TGTGCCAGCACTACTGTTTCGAACACCGGGGAGCTGTTTTTT. Protein product: CASTTVSNTGELFF.

The rearrangement uses TRBV15 and TRBJ1-2, with 8 bases identical to TRBD1. This CDR3 is built from 14 residues. Germline lookup yields CDR1 LNHNV and CDR2 YYDKDF (reference sequence). V gave up 3 bases and J gave up 7 bases; unmatched junction bases: 7. CDR3 protein: CATSSRQGRGGYTF. CDR3 in DNA: TGTGCCACCAGCAGCAGACAGGGGCGGGGTGGCTACACCTTC.

CDR3 DNA: TGCGCCAGCAGCCAACTAGCGGGGAGCTCCTACAATGAGCAGTTCTTC. It yields the protein CASSQLAGSSYNEQFF. The chain links TRBV4-3 to TRBJ2-1; 9 positions match TRBD2. J gave up 0 bases and V 2 bases, and 2 bases lay outside the gene matches. This CDR3 contains 16 residues. Per germline, CDR1 LGHNA and CDR2 YSLEER.

The J gene is TRBJ2-2, the V gene TRBV9; D gene ambiguous. The CDR3 has 11 amino acids. Germline CDR1 SGDLS, CDR2 YYNGEE. Trimming removed 7 bases at V and 7 bases at J, with 8 bases between. The CDR3 DNA is TGTGCCAGCCGAGCCGGCGGGGAGCTGTTTTTT. Translation gives CASRAGGELFF.

The chain employs TRBV7-6 and TRBJ2-5; 8 bases agree with TRBD2. The trim removed 5 bases at V and 5 bases at J, leaving 10 bases unmatched. The CDR3 is made up of 15 amino acids. Germline CDR1 and CDR2: SGHVS and FNYEAQ. CDR3 residues: CASSASGGAIETQYF. The CDR3 coding sequence is TGTGCCAGCAGCGCGAGCGGGGGAGCCATCGAGACCCAGTACTTC.

The chain employs TRBV11-1 and TRBJ1-1, with 8 bases aligning to TRBD1. Germline lookup yields CDR1 SGHAT and CDR2 FQDESV (reference sequence). Germline trimming cut 1 base from V and 5 bases from J; bases unmatched to any gene: 9. This CDR3 has 16 amino acids. As DNA, the CDR3 is TGTGCCAGCAGCTTAGATACAGGGGGTCTTCCTACTGAAGCTTTCTTT. This encodes CASSLDTGGLPTEAFF.

The rearrangement joins TRBV7-2 to TRBJ1-2, with TRBD1 as a possible D gene (5 bases). CDR1 and CDR2 from the germline V gene are SGHTA and FQGNSA. The CDR3 is 14 residues long. The V end lost 9 bases, the J end lost 1 base, and 15 bases lay between the germline ends. In DNA, the CDR3 is TGTGCCAGGGGGTCAGGGAAAGGTAACTATGGCTACACCTTC. This sequence encodes CARGSGKGNYGYTF.